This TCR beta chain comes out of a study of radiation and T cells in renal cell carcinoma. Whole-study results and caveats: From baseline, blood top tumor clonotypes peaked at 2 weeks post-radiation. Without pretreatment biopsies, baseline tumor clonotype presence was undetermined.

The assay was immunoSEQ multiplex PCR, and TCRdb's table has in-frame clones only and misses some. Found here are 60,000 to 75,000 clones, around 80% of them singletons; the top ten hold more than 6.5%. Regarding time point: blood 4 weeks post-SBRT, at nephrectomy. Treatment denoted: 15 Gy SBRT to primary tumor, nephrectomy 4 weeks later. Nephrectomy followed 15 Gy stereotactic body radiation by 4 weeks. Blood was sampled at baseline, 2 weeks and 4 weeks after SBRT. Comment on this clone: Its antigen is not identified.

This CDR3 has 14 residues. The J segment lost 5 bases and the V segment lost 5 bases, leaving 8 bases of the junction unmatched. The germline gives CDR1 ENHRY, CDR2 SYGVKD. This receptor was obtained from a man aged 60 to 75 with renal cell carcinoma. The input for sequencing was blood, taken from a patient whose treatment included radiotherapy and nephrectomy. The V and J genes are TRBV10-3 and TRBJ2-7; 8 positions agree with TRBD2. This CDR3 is CAISPTGTRNEQYV. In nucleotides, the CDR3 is TGTGCCATCAGTCCGACCGGGACTAGGAACGAGCAGTACGTC.